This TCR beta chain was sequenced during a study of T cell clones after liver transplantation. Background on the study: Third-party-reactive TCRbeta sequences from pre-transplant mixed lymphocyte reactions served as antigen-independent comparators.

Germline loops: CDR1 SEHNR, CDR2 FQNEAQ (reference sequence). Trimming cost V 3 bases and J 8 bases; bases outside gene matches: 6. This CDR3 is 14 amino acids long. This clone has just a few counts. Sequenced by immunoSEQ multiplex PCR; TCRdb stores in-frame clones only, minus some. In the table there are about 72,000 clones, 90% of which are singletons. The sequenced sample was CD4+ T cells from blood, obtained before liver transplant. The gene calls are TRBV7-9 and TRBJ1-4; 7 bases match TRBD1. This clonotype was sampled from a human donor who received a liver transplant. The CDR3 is CASSFQGDWEKLFF. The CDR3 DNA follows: TGTGCCAGCAGCTTTCAGGGGGACTGGGAAAAACTGTTTTTT. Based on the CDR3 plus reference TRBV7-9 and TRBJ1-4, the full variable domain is DTGVSQNPRHKITKRGQNVTFRCDPISEHNRLYWYRQTLGQGPEFLTYFQNEAQLEKSRLLSDRFSAERPKGSFSTLEIQRTEQGDSAMYLCASSFQGDWEKLFFGSGTQLSVL.